The 5 T cell receptor beta chains below were found in one sample sequenced in a study of blood T cell repertoires in COVID-19. Assay: immunoSEQ multiplex PCR; the TCRdb copy retains only in-frame clones and omits some. The data hold fewer than 250,000 clones, with 83% observed a single time. The specimen sequenced was peripheral blood. The receptors here all came from a man aged 45 to 65 with active or convalescent COVID-19.

J is TRBJ1-2 and V is TRBV6-4; D is unclear. CDR3 length: 14 residues. CDR1 is MRHNA, CDR2 SNTAGT, per germline. The V gene lost 4 bases and the J gene lost 8 bases, with 17 bases spanning the gap. CDR3 sequence: CASSAAAPARGYTF. CDR3 in DNA: TGTGCCAGCAGTGCCGCCGCCCCGGCGCGGGGCTACACCTTC.

The V call is TRBV19, the J call TRBJ1-2; TRBD1 might be the D (6 bases). The V and J ends lost 3 bases and 4 bases respectively, with 15 bases between them. Germline values: CDR1 LNHDA, CDR2 SQIVND (reference sequence). CDR3 size: 15 residues. This CDR3 reads CASSISFGGSYGYTF. Written as DNA, the CDR3 is TGTGCCAGTAGTATTTCCTTTGGGGGCAGCTATGGCTACACCTTC.

The V gene is TRBV5-1, the J gene TRBJ1-2; 8 positions match TRBD1. V shed 2 bases, J shed 7 bases, and the junction held 7 bases outside the gene matches. This CDR3 region has 14 residues. CDR1 and CDR2 from the germline V gene are SGHRS and YFSETQ. The chain's CDR3 is CASSFPRTGLGYTF. The CDR3 coding sequence is TGCGCCAGCAGCTTCCCTCGGACAGGGCTTGGCTACACCTTC.

The chain recombines TRBV19 with TRBJ1-1, with a tentative D call TRBD1 (5 bases). Germline V gene data show CDR1 as LNHDA and CDR2 as SQIVND (reference sequence). V dropped 3 bases and J dropped 5 bases, with 10 bases sitting between them. CDR3 length equals 13 residues. The CDR3 sequence is CASSIRRGTEAFF. The CDR3, as DNA: TGTGCCAGTAGTATTCGAAGGGGAACTGAAGCTTTCTTT.

This clone was found a few times. V gene TRBV18 combines with J gene TRBJ1-4; 9 bases agree with TRBD1. Trimming removed 6 bases from V and 4 bases from J; junction bases left unmatched: 3. CDR1 is KGHSH, CDR2 LQKENI, per germline. The CDR3 is 14 amino acids. The CDR3 nucleotides are TGTGCCAGCTCGCCGACAGGGGGTAATGAAAAACTGTTTTTT. This translates into CASSPTGGNEKLFF.